The rows below give T cell receptor beta chains drawn from one sample of a study of T cell responses to AZD1222 COVID-19 vaccine. The method was immunoSEQ multiplex PCR; TCRdb's version includes in-frame clones alone and lacks a portion of them. The sample lists 150,000 to 200,000 clones; over 70% were seen once. The source material was peripheral blood, sampled on day 0 of MenACWY control vaccination. The receptors derive from an adult in good health. CDR3s include the opening cysteine and the closing phenylalanine or tryptophan. The order of the fields is V gene, J gene, D gene, clone size, CDR3 DNA, CDR3 protein. The D gene is left open where the match is weak. The size field is filled for only some rows; it gives once, few, many or a size class.

TRBV25-1	TRBJ2-2	-	-	TGTGCCAGCATGGGCGACTTCACCGGGGAGCTGTTTTTT	CASMGDFTGELFF
TRBV28	TRBJ2-3	-	-	TGTGCCAGCAGTTTAAGTAGGTGGACAGATACGCAGTATTTT	CASSLSRWTDTQYF
TRBV19	TRBJ2-7	TRBD2	-	TGTGCCAGTAGTATAGGGACTAGCGGTTACGAGCAGTACTTC	CASSIGTSGYEQYF
TRBV28	TRBJ2-3	-	-	TGTGCCAGCAAACAAGGAGGTAGGACAGATACGCAGTATTTT	CASKQGGRTDTQYF
TRBV28	TRBJ1-1	TRBD1	-	TGTGCCAGCAGTTTTCGGACAGGGATGACTGAAGCTTTCTTT	CASSFRTGMTEAFF
TRBV13	TRBJ1-5	-	once	TGTGCCAGCAGCAACCGGCCTGATGGGTATCAGCCCCAGCATTTT	CASSNRPDGYQPQHF
TRBV6-5	TRBJ1-5	-	-	TGTGCCAGCAGTTACAGGGCGGGGTTTCAGCCCCAGCATTTT	CASSYRAGFQPQHF
TRBV3-1/TRBV3-2	TRBJ1-1	-	-	TGTGCCAGCAGCCTCAGGACGGGCGAACGGGAAGCTTTCTTT	CASSLRTGEREAFF
TRBV2	TRBJ2-2	-	-	TGTGCCAGCAGGCCAGGGGATCTTGGCACCGGGGAGCTGTTTTTT	CASRPGDLGTGELFF
TRBV3-1/TRBV3-2	TRBJ2-7	-	few	TGTGCCAGCAGCCCTAGAACGACTCACACCTCCTACGAGCAGTACTTC	CASSPRTTHTSYEQYF
TRBV7-7	TRBJ2-1	-	-	TGTGCTAGCAGCTCGGACATTGGGGTTGGCAATGAGCAGTTCTTC	CASSSDIGVGNEQFF
TRBV5-1	TRBJ2-7	TRBD1	-	TGCGCCAGCAGCTTATCCGGGGGGACAGGGTCCTACGAGCAGTACTTC	CASSLSGGTGSYEQYF
TRBV27	TRBJ2-3	TRBD2	-	TGTGCCAGCACCCGAAATCATGCTAGCGGGGGGAACACAGATACGCAGTATTTT	CASTRNHASGGNTDTQYF
TRBV5-1	TRBJ2-7	-	-	TGCGCCAGCAGCTTGGAAGGGATCCGGGCCTACGAGCAGTACTTC	CASSLEGIRAYEQYF
TRBV29-1	TRBJ2-6	-	-	TGCAGCGCGACCTCTGGGGCCAACGTCCTGACTTTC	CSATSGANVLTF
TRBV7-6	TRBJ1-1	-	-	TGTGCCAGCAGCTTCTCGGTCGGGGACACTGAAGCTTTCTTT	CASSFSVGDTEAFF
TRBV7-2	TRBJ1-2	TRBD1	-	TGTGCCAGCAGCCCTAGAGGGGGACAGGGAGGTGGCTACACCTTC	CASSPRGGQGGGYTF
TRBV28	TRBJ1-2	-	-	TGTGCCAGCATCGACGGAGAAACGGGCTACACCTTC	CASIDGETGYTF
TRBV5-4	TRBJ1-1	-	-	TGTGCCAGCAGCTTGGCGGCCAGCATGAACACTGAAGCTTTCTTT	CASSLAASMNTEAFF
TRBV7-2	TRBJ2-7	TRBD2	-	TGTGCCAGCAGCTCCCGCGGACTAGCGGGGGGAAGCCCCGAGCAGTACTTC	CASSSRGLAGGSPEQYF
TRBV29-1	TRBJ2-3	-	-	TGCAGCGTTGAAAGGCAGAGCACAGATACGCAGTATTTT	CSVERQSTDTQYF
TRBV3-1/TRBV3-2	TRBJ2-3	TRBD2	few	TGTGCCAGCGGGACTAGCGGGAGTGCAGATACGCAGTATTTT	CASGTSGSADTQYF
TRBV28	TRBJ2-2	TRBD2	-	TGTGCCAGCAGTCTCGGACTAGCGGGGGCGAACACCGGGGAGCTGTTTTTT	CASSLGLAGANTGELFF
TRBV12-3/TRBV12-4	TRBJ2-5	-	-	TGTGCCAGCAGTCTTCCTGAGGGGGAGACCCAGTACTTC	CASSLPEGETQYF
TRBV5-1	TRBJ1-1	-	-	TGCGCCAGCAGCTTCGACACCCCCATGAACACTGAAGCTTTCTTT	CASSFDTPMNTEAFF
TRBV19	TRBJ2-4	TRBD2	-	TGTGCCAGTAGTGTCTCCGTGGGGGGGAACATTCAGTACTTC	CASSVSVGGNIQYF
TRBV6-5	TRBJ1-1	-	once	TGTGCCAGCAGTTACAATGAGAACACTGAAGCTTTCTTT	CASSYNENTEAFF
TRBV28	TRBJ2-7	-	-	TGTGCCAGCAGCCACCGGGACATCAGCTACGAGCAGTACTTC	CASSHRDISYEQYF
TRBV4-2	TRBJ2-5	TRBD2	-	TGTGCCAGCAGCCAAGCGCGCCTAGCGGGATCAGAGACCCAGTACTTC	CASSQARLAGSETQYF
TRBV5-1	TRBJ1-3	-	-	TGCGCCAGCAGCCCGGACGTTAAAACTGGAAACACCATATATTTT	CASSPDVKTGNTIYF
TRBV2	TRBJ2-7	-	-	TGTGCCAGCAGTGTGGAGACCGGGTCGTACGAGCAGTACTTC	CASSVETGSYEQYF
TRBV28	TRBJ2-5	-	few	TGTGCCAGCAGTTTGGAAGAGACCCAGTACTTC	CASSLEETQYF